This TCR beta chain is drawn from a study of T cell clonotyping in hematopoietic cell transplantation. Blood collection times were about day -28 and days 30, 100, 180 posttransplant. Notes on this clone: The antigen is undetermined.

Study findings and constraints: No sorting was done, leaving CD4 and CD8 contributions mixed. Few recipient clonotypes overlapped donors; over 95% were de novo at given depth. Recipient TCR diversity dropped after transplant; expanded clonotypes rose from day 30 to 180.

The CDR3 runs to 14 residues. From germline, CDR1 is SQVTM and CDR2 ANQGSEA. V lost 6 bases and J lost 2; bases outside the gene matches: 7. The data were produced by immunoSEQ multiplex PCR, yet TCRdb's version contains in-frame clones alone and is incomplete. Among approximately 9,600 clones listed, roughly 71% were seen once. The receptor comes from a female patient aged 35-55 years who had an allogeneic stem cell transplant from a related donor, so T cells may come from the graft donor. Some clones in this sample may be carry-over from other donors' samples. The sample in question was PBMCs, obtained 30 days after allogeneic stem cell transplant. The V and J genes are TRBV29-1 and TRBJ2-5; TRBD2 matches at 9 bases. The CDR3 sequence is CSVGALAGQETQYF. As DNA, the CDR3 is TGCAGCGTAGGGGCGCTAGCGGGACAAGAGACCCAGTACTTC.